A single sample is the source of the 30 T cell receptor beta chains below, sequenced in a study of blood T cell repertoires in COVID-19. Assay used: immunoSEQ multiplex PCR; TCRdb lists only in-frame clones, some missing. Here the sample spans 30,000 to 45,000 clones, roughly 78% being singletons. Sequencing used peripheral blood. All receptors derive from a man in his 60s with acute or convalescent COVID-19.

This chain connects TRBV19 to TRBJ2-3, with 9 positions matching TRBD2. The V segment lost 3 bases and the J segment 0 bases; nucleotides outside the gene matches: 4. Germline assignment: CDR1 LNHDA and CDR2 SQIVND (reference sequence). The CDR3 runs 16 residues. The CDR3 protein is CASSIQLAGSTDTQYF. Written as DNA, the CDR3 is TGTGCCAGTAGTATCCAGCTAGCGGGAAGCACAGATACGCAGTATTTT.

V is TRBV19 and J is TRBJ1-1; D not resolved. There are 14 residues in the CDR3. Trimming took 6 bases from V and 3 from J, leaving 14 bases between them. From germline, CDR1 is LNHDA and CDR2 SQIVND (reference sequence). The CDR3 DNA reads TGTGCCAGTAGACAACGGAGTTTGGACACTGAAGCTTTCTTT. Translating it yields CASRQRSLDTEAFF.

This clone appeared a single time. The chain is built from TRBV6-2 or TRBV6-3 and TRBJ1-1, with D uncertain. Per the germline V gene, CDR1 is MNHEY and CDR2 is SVGEGT. Trimming cost V 4 bases and J 1 base, with 10 bases left between them. There are 14 residues in the CDR3. The CDR3 reads CASSLVASNTEAFF. CDR3 DNA: TGTGCCAGCAGTTTGGTAGCTTCGAACACTGAAGCTTTCTTT.

The V and J genes are TRBV19 and TRBJ1-2, with a weak D call TRBD1 (5 bases). CDR1 is LNHDA and CDR2 is SQIVND in the germline V gene (reference sequence). V was shortened by 2 bases and J by 6 bases, with 10 bases between the two germline ends. CDR3 length: 13 residues. The CDR3 DNA is TGTGCCAGTAGTATAACAGGTCCCAATGGCTACACCTTC. Its translation is CASSITGPNGYTF. Filled out from reference TRBV19 and TRBJ1-2, the complete variable domain reads DGGITQSPKYLFRKEGQNVTLSCEQNLNHDAMYWYRQDPGQGLRLIYYSQIVNDFQKGDIAEGYSVSREKKESFPLTVTSAQKNPTAFYLCASSITGPNGYTFGSGTRLTVV.

This clone came up a few times. The chain uses TRBV6-5 and TRBJ2-7, with 8 bases that match TRBD1. The V gene's germline CDR1 is MNHEY and CDR2 SVGAGI. The CDR3 runs 12 residues. V gave up 4 bases and J gave up 6 bases; unmatched junction bases: 2. CDR3 region: CASSSRGREQYF. CDR3 sequence (DNA): TGTGCCAGCAGTTCCAGGGGGCGCGAGCAGTACTTC.

The rearrangement links TRBV5-1 to TRBJ2-2; 7 nucleotides match TRBD2. J gave up 8 bases and V 5 bases, and 3 bases lay outside the gene matches. The CDR3 loop spans 12 amino acids. The V gene's germline CDR1 is SGHRS and CDR2 YFSETQ. The CDR3 here is CASRRAGGELFF. In DNA form, the CDR3 reads TGCGCCAGCAGGAGAGCGGGAGGGGAGCTGTTTTTT.

The V and J genes are TRBV4-2 and TRBJ2-5; 8 nucleotides agree with TRBD2. Germline trimming cut 8 bases from V and 3 bases from J; bases unmatched to any gene: 8. Germline values: CDR1 LGHNA, CDR2 YNFKEQ. The CDR3 totals 14 residues. The DNA for the CDR3 is TGTGCCAGCCGAAAAACTAGCGGAGAAGAGACCCAGTACTTC. It translates to CASRKTSGEETQYF.

The chain joins TRBV9 to TRBJ2-7; 7 nucleotides match TRBD2. The CDR3 is 13 residues long. V lost 3 bases, J lost 3 bases, and 3 bases stayed unmatched. The germline V gene encodes CDR1 SGDLS and CDR2 YYNGEE. The CDR3 protein is CASSGGLGYEQYF. CDR3 DNA sequence: TGTGCCAGCAGCGGCGGACTAGGCTACGAGCAGTACTTC. Combining the CDR3 with reference TRBV9 and TRBJ2-7 gives the whole variable domain DSGVTQTPKHLITATGQRVTLRCSPRSGDLSVYWYQQSLDQGLQFLIQYYNGEERAKGNILERFSAQQFPDLHSELNLSSLELGDSALYFCASSGGLGYEQYFGPGTRLTVT.

The rearrangement uses TRBV11-2 and TRBJ1-5; D might be TRBD1 (6 bases). V lost 3 bases and J lost 5, with 26 bases in between. CDR3 size: 19 residues. Per germline, CDR1 SGHAT and CDR2 FQNNGV. For the CDR3, the DNA is TGTGCCAGCAGCTTTTCCCTCCGAGGAAACAGGGATCAGGATCAGCCCCAGCATTTT. Amino acid sequence: CASSFSLRGNRDQDQPQHF. The complete variable domain, with remaining parts taken from reference TRBV11-2 and TRBJ1-5, reads EAGVAQSPRYKIIEKRQSVAFWCNPISGHATLYWYQQILGQGPKLLIQFQNNGVVDDSQLPKDRFSAERLKGVDSTLKIQPAKLEDSAVYLCASSFSLRGNRDQDQPQHFGDGTRLSIL.

This clone has a single count. The chain joins TRBV5-6 to TRBJ1-6; D is unclear. Germline CDR1 and CDR2: SGHDT and YYEEEE. Trimming took 4 bases from V and 7 from J, leaving 12 bases between them. The CDR3 totals 14 residues. CDR3 loop: CASSKSVRNSPLHF. CDR3 DNA sequence: TGTGCCAGCAGCAAGTCCGTACGGAATTCACCCCTCCACTTT.

This chain links TRBV12-3 or TRBV12-4 with TRBJ2-2, with a possible D match to TRBD1 (6 bases). The length of the CDR3 is 13 residues. The V end lost 7 bases, the J end lost 5 bases, and 11 bases lay between the germline ends. The CDR3 here is CASIYQGTGELFF. The CDR3, as DNA: TGTGCCAGCATATATCAGGGGACCGGGGAGCTGTTTTTT.

The chain uses TRBV5-4 and TRBJ2-3; 9 nucleotides agree with TRBD2. Germline V CDR1 and CDR2: SGHNT, YYREEE (reference sequence). V trimming: 3 bases; J trimming: 1 base; junction bases outside the gene matches: 6. The CDR3 covers 16 residues. In DNA, the CDR3 is TGTGCCAGCAGCTCTAGCGGGGCCCCTCGCACAGATACGCAGTATTTT. Amino acids: CASSSSGAPRTDTQYF.

This clone was seen once. The V call is TRBV6-5, the J call TRBJ2-3; D not resolved. CDR1 and CDR2 from the germline V gene are MNHEY and SVGAGI. This CDR3 region has 12 residues. V was clipped by 6 bases and J by 6 bases, with 10 bases between them. CDR3 DNA: TGTGCCAGCAGGAATACCCGGGATACGCAGTATTTT. This translates into CASRNTRDTQYF.

This chain uses TRBV11-1 with TRBJ2-3, with 8 positions matching TRBD2. CDR1 and CDR2 from the germline V gene are SGHAT and FQDESV (reference sequence). The ends lost 1 base at V and 9 bases at J; junction bases unmatched: 9. The CDR3 has 15 amino acids. The CDR3 DNA reads TGTGCCAGCAGCTTAGATACGGGAGGGCGGTACACGCAGTATTTT. Amino acids: CASSLDTGGRYTQYF.

This sequence joins TRBV5-8 and TRBJ2-3; a weak D match, TRBD1 (6 bases). The CDR3 sequence is 17 residues long. Per the germline V gene, CDR1 is SGHTS and CDR2 is YDEGEE. The germline V and J ends were trimmed by 0 bases and 2 bases, with 16 bases remaining between them. CDR3 region: CASSLATTGKFTDTQYF. CDR3 sequence (DNA): TGTGCCAGCAGCTTGGCTACTACAGGGAAGTTCACAGATACGCAGTATTTT. Full variable domain (missing parts from reference TRBV5-8 and TRBJ2-3): EAGVTQSPTHLIKTRGQQATLRCSPISGHTSVYWYQQALGLGLQFLLWYDEGEERNRGNFPPRFSGRQFPNYSSELNVNALELEDSALYLCASSLATTGKFTDTQYFGPGTRLTVL.

This clone occurred a few times. The chain employs TRBV7-9 and TRBJ2-3; 9 positions match TRBD2. The CDR3 is 16 residues long. Germline V gene sequence: CDR1 SEHNR, CDR2 FQNEAQ (reference sequence). Unmatched junction bases numbered 10, after V lost 5 bases and J lost 4 bases. This CDR3 reads CASSRDSGSLSDTQYF. The CDR3 nucleotides are TGTGCCAGCAGCAGAGATAGCGGGAGTCTCTCAGATACGCAGTATTTT.

The genes are TRBV9 and TRBJ2-1, with a possible D match to TRBD2 (6 bases). V was trimmed by 0 bases and J by 2 bases, leaving 9 bases between them. Looked up from germline, CDR1 is SGDLS and CDR2 is YYNGEE. The CDR3 sequence is 15 residues long. The CDR3 protein is CASSVGAGTYNEQFF. The CDR3 nucleotides read TGTGCCAGCAGCGTAGGGGCGGGAACCTACAATGAGCAGTTCTTC.

A few counts support this clone. The rearrangement uses TRBV27 and TRBJ2-3; a possible D gene is TRBD1 (6 bases). V gave up 8 bases and J gave up 5 bases, with 17 bases separating them. The CDR3 is 14 amino acids. Germline CDR1 MNHEY, CDR2 SMNVEV (reference sequence). The CDR3 loop reads CASGLQGIGDTQYF. Here the CDR3 DNA reads TGTGCCAGCGGCCTACAGGGTATAGGAGATACGCAGTATTTT.

This clone was recorded once. The chain combines TRBV7-9 with TRBJ2-7; 9 bases match TRBD1. The CDR3 totals 17 residues. CDR1 is SEHNR, CDR2 FQNEAQ, per germline (reference sequence). V gave up 5 bases and J gave up 0 bases; unmatched junction bases: 11. The CDR3 region is CASSRTLGQGSSYEQYF. DNA for the CDR3: TGTGCCAGCAGCCGAACCCTCGGACAGGGGAGCTCCTACGAGCAGTACTTC.

The rearrangement joins TRBV6-2 or TRBV6-3 to TRBJ2-7; D uncertain. V lost 4 bases, J lost 7 bases, and 14 bases lay in between. The CDR3 has 13 residues. Looked up from germline, CDR1 is MNHEY and CDR2 is SVGEGT. The CDR3 nucleotides read TGTGCCAGCAGTTCTCGTCCTTCCCTGGAGCAGTACTTC. Protein product: CASSSRPSLEQYF.

The V call is TRBV11-2, the J call TRBJ2-2, with a possible D match to TRBD2 (7 bases). The CDR3 runs to 19 residues. Trimming removed 0 bases at V and 6 bases at J, with 23 bases between. The germline V gene has CDR1 SGHAT and CDR2 FQNNGV. The CDR3 bases are TGTGCCAGCAGCTTAGATCAAGGTCCGGGGGGCTTGCTTTCCGGGGAGCTGTTTTTT. It specifies CASSLDQGPGGLLSGELFF.

The J gene is TRBJ2-1, the V gene TRBV7-9; 12 bases fit TRBD2. The CDR3 has 16 amino acids. Germline trimming cut 5 bases from V and 2 bases from J; bases unmatched to any gene: 4. Germline-derived CDR1 and CDR2 are SEHNR and FQNEAQ (reference sequence). CDR3 nucleotide sequence: TGTGCCAGCAGCCCCCTAGCGGGAGGGACCTACAATGAGCAGTTCTTC. Protein: CASSPLAGGTYNEQFF.

This chain connects TRBV18 to TRBJ2-7, with D unclear. Germline assignment: CDR1 KGHSH and CDR2 LQKENI. This CDR3 region has 12 residues. DNA of the CDR3: TGTGCATCAGGATTCGGTATCTACGAGCAGTACTTC. This gives the protein CASGFGIYEQYF.

The CDR3 here is CASSEYGGQGETQYF. The CDR3 DNA follows: TGTGCCAGCAGTGAATACGGGGGACAGGGAGAGACCCAGTACTTC. The chain combines TRBV25-1 with TRBJ2-5; 9 nucleotides agree with TRBD1. The V gene's germline CDR1 is MGHDK and CDR2 SYGVNS. Unmatched junction bases numbered 3, after V lost 0 bases and J lost 4 bases. The CDR3 has 15 amino acids.

The CDR3 coding sequence is TGTGCCAGCAGCTCTAATGCCCCGGGCTACACCTTC. Translating gives CASSSNAPGYTF. The gene calls are TRBV7-9 and TRBJ1-2, with D unresolved. The CDR3 sequence is 12 residues long. V was pared by 4 bases and J by 8 bases, with 11 bases between. Germline assignment: CDR1 SEHNR and CDR2 FQNEAQ (reference sequence).

This clone came up a few times. CDR3 sequence reads: CASSSGRQGNQPQHF. The CDR3 DNA sequence: TGTGCCAGTAGTAGCGGCCGACAGGGTAATCAGCCCCAGCATTTT. The chain has TRBV19 and TRBJ1-5; 7 bases are a match to TRBD1. The CDR3 is 15 amino acids. Germline CDR1 LNHDA, CDR2 SQIVND (reference sequence). With 4 bases clipped from V and 4 bases from J, the junction kept 7 bases outside the gene matches.

The rearrangement joins TRBV9 to TRBJ2-2; tentative D call: TRBD1 (7 bases). Trimming removed 0 bases at V and 5 bases at J, with 14 bases between. The CDR3 spans 16 residues. The V gene's germline CDR1 is SGDLS and CDR2 YYNGEE. DNA for the CDR3: TGTGCCAGCAGCGTAGACGGAGGGGGCTTAACCGGGGAGCTGTTTTTT. Its translation: CASSVDGGGLTGELFF. The complete variable domain, with remaining parts taken from reference TRBV9 and TRBJ2-2, reads DSGVTQTPKHLITATGQRVTLRCSPRSGDLSVYWYQQSLDQGLQFLIQYYNGEERAKGNILERFSAQQFPDLHSELNLSSLELGDSALYFCASSVDGGGLTGELFFGEGSRLTVL.

This clone was detected only once. The V and J genes are TRBV12-3 or TRBV12-4 and TRBJ1-2; D gene uncertain. CDR3 length: 12 amino acids. The germline V and J ends were trimmed by 1 base and 8 bases, with 8 bases remaining between them. The CDR3 DNA follows: TGTGCCAGCAGTTTAGAGGGAGGCGGCTACACCTTC. Translation gives CASSLEGGGYTF.

The rearrangement uses TRBV4-2 and TRBJ2-1; 10 positions agree with TRBD2. CDR3 size: 18 residues. Losses at the gene ends were 1 base for V and 8 bases for J; bases not matched to a gene: 14. Per the germline V gene, CDR1 is LGHNA and CDR2 is YNFKEQ. The CDR3, as DNA: TGTGCCAGCAGCCAAGGACAGGGTGCTAGCGGGAGATCACATGAGCAGTTCTTC. Residues: CASSQGQGASGRSHEQFF.

The table lists this clone with a few counts. One end of the junction does not line up with germline, which may come from a read error. V is TRBV7-7 and J is TRBJ2-2; the D gene is possibly TRBD2 (6 bases). The CDR3 runs to 14 residues. The germline CDR1 and CDR2 sequences are SSHAT and FNYEAQ (reference sequence). The CDR3 nucleotides are TGTGCTAGCAGACGACTAGGGGACACCGGGGAGCTGTTTTTT. As protein: CASRRLGDTGELFF.